A single sample gave rise to the 6 T cell receptor beta chains below, sequenced in a study of blood T cell repertoires in COVID-19. Assay used: immunoSEQ multiplex PCR; TCRdb lists only in-frame clones, some missing. The data contain about 270,000 clones, about nine tenths of them singletons. The sequenced sample consisted of PBMCs or T cells enriched from blood (not recorded which). The receptors were gathered from a woman aged 55-70 years who had recovered from COVID-19.

The rearrangement joins TRBV5-4 to TRBJ2-1; TRBD2 aligns across 11 bases. This CDR3 comprises 15 residues. CDR1 is SGHNT and CDR2 is YYREEE in the germline V gene (reference sequence). Trimming at V came to 4 bases and at J to 7 bases, leaving 7 bases not matched to a gene. CDR3 coding DNA: TGTGCCAGCAGCGATCTAGCGGGAGGCATAAATGAGCAGTTCTTC. Amino acids: CASSDLAGGINEQFF.

This sequence joins TRBV9 and TRBJ2-1; 8 positions match TRBD2. J lost 3 bases, V lost 0 bases, and 8 bases had no gene match. The CDR3 contains 17 residues. The germline CDR1 and CDR2 sequences are SGDLS and YYNGEE. This chain's CDR3 is CASSVDAGGLVYNEQFF. The CDR3 nucleotides read TGTGCCAGCAGCGTAGATGCGGGGGGCCTCGTCTACAATGAGCAGTTCTTC.

The chain joins TRBV13 to TRBJ1-3, with 7 positions matching TRBD1. The CDR3 has 19 residues. CDR1 PRHDT and CDR2 FYEKMQ come from the germline V gene (reference sequence). V dropped 4 bases and J dropped 0; count of bases not matched to a gene: 15. The CDR3 protein is CASSSYNPGQSSSGNTIYF. The CDR3 bases are TGTGCCAGCAGCTCCTACAACCCGGGACAGAGCTCCTCTGGAAACACCATATATTTT.

V is TRBV7-2 and J is TRBJ2-2, with TRBD1 matching 7 bases. V was pared by 5 bases and J by 3 bases, with 12 bases of the junction left unmatched. CDR3 size: 17 residues. Per the germline V gene, CDR1 is SGHTA and CDR2 is FQGNSA. The CDR3 here is CASSPAEGGAYTGELFF. The CDR3 DNA reads TGTGCCAGCAGCCCGGCCGAAGGGGGCGCTTACACCGGGGAGCTGTTTTTT.

The chain links TRBV5-1 to TRBJ2-3; 7 positions agree with TRBD2. Per the germline V gene, CDR1 is SGHRS and CDR2 is YFSETQ. The CDR3 has 17 amino acids. With 0 bases clipped from V and 2 bases from J, the junction kept 9 bases outside the gene matches. The CDR3 sequence: CASSLGSSAGSTDTQYF. CDR3 bases: TGCGCCAGCAGCTTGGGGTCCTCAGCGGGGTCCACAGATACGCAGTATTTT.

J is TRBJ2-3 and V is TRBV6-1; the D is unclear. There are 16 residues in the CDR3. Germline assignment: CDR1 MNHNS and CDR2 SASEGT. V was shortened by 0 bases and J by 2 bases, with 12 bases between the two germline ends. The CDR3 spells CASSEALGVITDTQYF. CDR3 bases: TGTGCCAGCAGTGAAGCGCTGGGCGTTATCACAGATACGCAGTATTTT.